This T cell receptor beta chain was sequenced for a study of cytomegalovirus exposure and HLA in healthy donors (dated by TCRdb to 2016 to 2017). General notes on the study: According to a later analysis, the 120 or so validation repertoires were produced on the same platform as the roughly 700 repertoires of the first cohort. The study aimed to test whether cataloging public T cell receptors could reveal signatures of past pathogen exposure. In addition to the first cohort of hundreds of subjects, a separate validation cohort of approximately 120 different subjects was used. To predict cytomegalovirus infection status, the study combined high-throughput TCR immunosequencing, statistical association of individual TCRs with disease status, and machine learning.

The protocol used for the library was the immunoSEQ multiplex PCR assay. Per the authors' processing: To diagnose cytomegalovirus status from the catalog of TCR beta chain sequences, a statistical classification framework was built. TCRdb's version of the immuneACCESS table is confined to in-frame rearrangements and falls short of the full clone set. An unresolved V gene accounts for under half of the shortfall where checked; the remainder is of unknown origin. The V and J calls and the clone size are those of that table, but D and trimming were determined from the DNA. For this sample there are some 68,000 clones; around 95% appear just once. Around 2.5% of the sample is taken by the ten largest. Donors formed part of the validation cohort, which comprised approximately 130 subjects and was distinct from the first cohort of roughly 600 subjects. Deletion took 4 bases off V and 9 bases off J, with a span of 19 bases between the germline ends. The CDR3 has 15 amino acids, counting the end cysteine and phenylalanine. Only CDR3 DNA is held: 45 bases, read in frame from base 1. CDR1 MNHNS and CDR2 SASEGT were looked up in the germline V gene.

On this clone itself: Its binding antigen is unknown. No base quality information exists; no much larger clone differs at one position.

Results and caveats for the whole study, not just this receptor: The study gave a list of about 170 TCR beta chains associated with cytomegalovirus. In vitro tests confirmed that a few of the cytomegalovirus-associated TCR beta chains recognize cytomegalovirus antigens. In both the original and validation cohorts, the classifier was reported to diagnose cytomegalovirus status with high specificity and sensitivity. Across donors, most TCR sequences were observed very rarely, whereas some public TCRs were present in many individuals. Of the cluster scores, roughly 95% were above 0 in a later analysis, which found that TCRs clustered in the first cohort also tended to co-occur in the roughly 130 validation repertoires. All 120 or so repertoires were used to score co-occurrence in the validation cohort in a later analysis, because that analysis had no HLA typing for the cohort. It was suggested by the authors that the approach could potentially be generalized to other disease states and immunological phenotypes.

The clonotype originates from a man aged 18 to 30 in good health and CMV-seronegative. The sequencing sample was made of PBMCs. Recombination joined TRBV6-1 with TRBJ2-1; TRBD1 is a possible D gene, resting on 6 matching bases. For the CDR3, the sequence is CASSVQGPGEGEQFF. In nucleotide form, the sequence is TGTGCCAGCAGTGTACAGGGACCAGGCGAAGGTGAGCAGTTCTTC.